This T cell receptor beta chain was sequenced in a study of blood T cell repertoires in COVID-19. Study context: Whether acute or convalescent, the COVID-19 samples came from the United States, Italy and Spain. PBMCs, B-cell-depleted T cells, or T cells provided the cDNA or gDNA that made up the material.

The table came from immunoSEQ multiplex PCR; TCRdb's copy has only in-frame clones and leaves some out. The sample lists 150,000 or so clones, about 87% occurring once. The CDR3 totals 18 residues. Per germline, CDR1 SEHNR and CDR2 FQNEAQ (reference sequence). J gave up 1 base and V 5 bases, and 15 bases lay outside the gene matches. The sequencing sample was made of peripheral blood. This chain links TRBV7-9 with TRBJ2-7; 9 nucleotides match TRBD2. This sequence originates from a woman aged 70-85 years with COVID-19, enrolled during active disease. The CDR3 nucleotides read TGTGCCAGCAGCCCTATCGGGCGGGGGGGCCCTATGTCCTACGAGCAGTACTTC. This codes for CASSPIGRGGPMSYEQYF.